Listed below are T cell receptor beta chains from one sample, sequenced in a study of Ad26.COV2.S vaccination and SARS-CoV-2 variants. Sequencing used immunoSEQ multiplex PCR; TCRdb keeps in-frame clones, though not all of them. The profile covers 300,000 to 400,000 clones, with around nine tenths appearing a single time and approximately 5% taken by the ten largest. The material sequenced was peripheral blood, taken in a trial of Ad26.COV2.S vaccine versus placebo. Receptors originate from a person between 18 and 60 years old who received the Ad26.COV2.S COVID-19 vaccine or a placebo. Both conserved end residues are part of each CDR3. A D gene is named only where the DNA matches it firmly. The size entry is marked missing in some rows and otherwise reads once, few, many or a size class.

TRBV5-1,TRBJ2-7,-,-,CASSLRPHDEQYF,TGCGCCAGCAGCTTGAGGCCCCACGACGAGCAGTACTTC
TRBV9,TRBJ2-3,-,TRBD2,CASSGYSLAGGGTDTQYF,TGTGCCAGCAGCGGATACTCCCTAGCGGGGGGCGGCACAGATACGCAGTATTTT
TRBV27,TRBJ2-5,-,-,CASSRIGTQETQYF,TGTGCCAGCAGCCGAATCGGAACCCAAGAGACCCAGTACTTC
TRBV6-2/TRBV6-3,TRBJ1-1,-,TRBD1,CASSKGQGARYTEAFF,TGTGCCAGCAGCAAGGGACAGGGGGCTCGGTACACTGAAGCTTTCTTT
TRBV3-1/TRBV3-2,TRBJ2-5,-,-,CASSRIGTFSSETQYF,TGTGCCAGCAGCCGTATCGGGACATTTTCCTCCGAGACCCAGTACTTC
TRBV6-5,TRBJ1-5,-,TRBD1,CASSYDRGGNQPQHF,TGTGCCAGCAGTTACGACAGGGGTGGCAATCAGCCCCAGCATTTT
TRBV5-6,TRBJ1-1,few,-,CASSLGAGVTEAFF,TGTGCCAGCAGCTTGGGGGCAGGGGTCACTGAAGCTTTCTTT
TRBV19,TRBJ2-7,-,TRBD2,CASSPGLAGWEQYF,TGTGCCAGTAGCCCGGGACTAGCGGGGTGGGAGCAGTACTTC
TRBV19,TRBJ1-5,-,TRBD1,CASRTGQNDQPQHF,TGTGCCAGTAGGACGGGACAGAACGATCAGCCCCAGCATTTT
TRBV19,TRBJ1-1,-,TRBD1,CASSIGTGGATEAFF,TGTGCCAGTAGTATAGGGACAGGGGGCGCCACTGAAGCTTTCTTT
TRBV28,TRBJ2-7,-,-,CASSLDSYEQYF,TGTGCCAGCAGCCTAGACTCCTACGAGCAGTACTTC
TRBV4-1,TRBJ1-4,-,TRBD1,CASSRDRAQTNEKLFF,TGCGCCAGCAGCCGGGACAGGGCCCAAACTAATGAAAAACTGTTTTTT
TRBV11-2,TRBJ2-3,-,TRBD2,CASSRPFRSGRASDTQYF,TGTGCCAGCAGCAGACCCTTCAGAAGCGGGAGGGCCTCAGATACGCAGTATTTT
TRBV19,TRBJ2-5,-,-,CASSIDNLAKTQYF,TGTGCCAGTAGTATAGATAACCTAGCGAAGACCCAGTACTTC
TRBV6-2/TRBV6-3,TRBJ2-7,-,-,CASSTNRVHEQYF,TGTGCCAGCAGTACAAACAGGGTTCACGAGCAGTACTTC
TRBV6-6,TRBJ2-1,-,TRBD2,CASSGLADAYNEQFF,TGTGCCAGCAGTGGACTAGCGGATGCCTACAATGAGCAGTTCTTC
TRBV19,TRBJ1-3,-,-,CASRDQGFAGNTIYF,TGTGCCAGTAGAGATCAGGGATTTGCTGGAAACACCATATATTTT
TRBV5-1,TRBJ1-3,-,-,CASSLGQVSGNTIYF,TGCGCCAGCAGCTTGGGCCAAGTCTCTGGAAACACCATATATTTT
TRBV28,TRBJ2-5,-,-,CASWSDQETQYF,TGTGCCAGCTGGAGCGACCAAGAGACCCAGTACTTC
TRBV25-1,TRBJ1-2,-,TRBD1,CATQTGGNGYTF,TGTGCCACTCAGACAGGGGGGAATGGCTACACCTTC
TRBV5-3,TRBJ2-4,few,TRBD1,CARLQGIAKNIQYF,TGTGCCAGGTTACAGGGGATAGCCAAAAACATTCAGTACTTC
TRBV18,TRBJ1-5,-,TRBD1,CASSPSAPGTGGLQPQHF,TGTGCCAGCTCACCAAGTGCTCCGGGGACAGGGGGTTTACAGCCCCAGCATTTT
TRBV10-3,TRBJ1-2,many,TRBD1,CAISESKGADGYTF,TGTGCCATCAGTGAGTCAAAGGGGGCAGATGGCTACACCTTC
TRBV6-5,TRBJ1-1,-,TRBD1,CASRLGGYTEAFF,TGTGCCAGCAGATTAGGGGGCTACACTGAAGCTTTCTTT
TRBV29-1,TRBJ2-1,-,-,CSVAWGYEQFF,TGCAGCGTGGCCTGGGGCTATGAGCAGTTCTTC
TRBV13,TRBJ1-6,-,TRBD1,CASSLKPGGWSPLHF,TGTGCCAGCAGCTTGAAACCAGGGGGCTGGTCACCCCTCCACTTT
TRBV11-3,TRBJ2-5,-,-,CASSSGALGTQYF,TGTGCCAGCAGCTCTGGCGCTCTGGGGACCCAGTACTTC
TRBV15,TRBJ2-1,-,TRBD2,CATSQISGSNEQFF,TGTGCCACCAGCCAAATTAGCGGGAGCAATGAGCAGTTCTTC
TRBV6-2/TRBV6-3,TRBJ1-5,-,-,CASSREGGSQPQHF,TGTGCCAGCAGCCGAGAGGGGGGCAGCCAGCCCCAGCATTTT
TRBV5-4,TRBJ2-7,-,-,CATFPTNSHEQYF,TGTGCCACATTCCCAACGAACAGCCACGAGCAGTACTTC
TRBV12-3/TRBV12-4,TRBJ1-4,-,-,CASSLVGEKLFF,TGTGCCAGCAGTCTGGTGGGTGAAAAACTGTTTTTT